The 25 T cell receptor beta chains given below trace back to one sample, sequenced in a study of PD-1 blockade in classical Hodgkin lymphoma. Profiling relied on immunoSEQ multiplex PCR, and the TCRdb table lists in-frame clones only, not all of them. The repertoire holds around 90,000 clones, with just under 80% as singletons. The time point is: cycle 4 day 1 (C4D1), after 6 weeks of nivolumab. Each patient's relapse followed autologous stem cell transplantation, and brentuximab vedotin exposure varied. The sequencing here drew on peripheral blood mononuclear cells (PBMCs), taken before the fourth cycle of nivolumab. The receptors come from a human donor with classical Hodgkin lymphoma.

This chain connects TRBV6-4 to TRBJ1-1, with 8 bases identical to TRBD1. The CDR3 runs 15 residues. V was pared by 7 bases and J by 1 base, with 8 bases of the junction left unmatched. In germline, CDR1 is MRHNA, CDR2 SNTAGT. CDR3 nucleotides: TGTGCCAGCAAAGCATCGGACAGGGAGAACACTGAAGCTTTCTTT. This gives the protein CASKASDRENTEAFF.

The V and J genes are TRBV7-2 and TRBJ2-5; D possibly corresponds to TRBD1 (5 bases). The germline gives CDR1 SGHTA, CDR2 FQGNSA. The ends were cut back, 4 bases at V and 4 bases at J, with 10 bases in the middle. The CDR3 contains 13 residues. CDR3 loop: CASSSRARETQYF. The CDR3, as DNA: TGTGCCAGCAGCTCCAGGGCCCGAGAGACCCAGTACTTC.

This rearrangement joins TRBV6-5 to TRBJ1-1, with a weak D call TRBD1 (5 bases). Germline loops: CDR1 MNHEY, CDR2 SVGAGI. The CDR3 is 13 amino acids. Trimming pared 11 bases from V and 2 bases from J, leaving 15 bases between. CDR3 DNA sequence: TGTGCCTGTAGGGGCTCTAGAAACACTGAAGCTTTCTTT. Its translation: CACRGSRNTEAFF.

J is TRBJ2-1 and V is TRBV7-9; D call uncertain. Trimming took off 5 bases at V and 6 bases at J, with 14 bases between the two ends. Germline V gene sequence: CDR1 SEHNR, CDR2 FQNEAQ (reference sequence). The CDR3 sequence is 14 residues long. For the CDR3, the DNA is TGTGCCAGCAGCCAGCCCCCCAGGTCCAATGAGCAGTTCTTC. Its translation is CASSQPPRSNEQFF. Supplemented by reference TRBV7-9 and TRBJ2-1, the full variable domain reads DTGVSQNPRHKITKRGQNVTFRCDPISEHNRLYWYRQTLGQGPEFLTYFQNEAQLEKSRLLSDRFSAERPKGSFSTLEIQRTEQGDSAMYLCASSQPPRSNEQFFGPGTRLTVL.

The chain carries TRBV5-4 and TRBJ2-5; the match to TRBD2 covers 15 bases. The CDR3 is made up of 16 amino acids. Per germline, CDR1 SGHNT and CDR2 YYREEE (reference sequence). V lost 4 bases to trimming and J lost 2 bases; unmatched junction nucleotides: 3. CDR3 nucleotide sequence: TGTGCCAGCAGCCCAGGGACTAGCGGGAGGCAAGAGACCCAGTACTTC. This codes for CASSPGTSGRQETQYF.

This chain connects TRBV6-5 to TRBJ2-2; D not resolved. The CDR3 is 15 residues long. The germline CDR1 and CDR2 sequences are MNHEY and SVGAGI. Trimming left V 2 bases short and J 3 bases short, with 10 bases between. This CDR3 reads CASSYTPADTGELFF. The CDR3, as DNA: TGTGCCAGCAGTTACACGCCGGCGGACACCGGGGAGCTGTTTTTT.

The chain joins TRBV6-1 to TRBJ1-4; D remains ambiguous. V dropped 3 bases and J dropped 0 bases, with 11 bases sitting between them. The CDR3 length is 16 residues. Germline-derived CDR1 and CDR2 are MNHNS and SASEGT. Here the CDR3 reads CASSDMGLATNEKLFF. The CDR3 DNA is TGTGCCAGCAGTGACATGGGCCTTGCAACTAATGAAAAACTGTTTTTT.

This clone was recorded once. The J gene is TRBJ1-2, the V gene TRBV27; 9 nucleotides agree with TRBD1. This CDR3 is built from 14 residues. V shed 5 bases, J shed 7 bases, and the junction held 8 bases outside the gene matches. Germline V gives CDR1 MNHEY, CDR2 SMNVEV (reference sequence). The CDR3 nucleotides are TGTGCCAGCAGTCTCGGACAGGGGCAGCGTGGCTACACCTTC. This codes for CASSLGQGQRGYTF.

Comment on this clone: At the DNA level, this CDR3 is encoded by other sequences in the same sample as well. The rearrangement uses TRBV5-6 and TRBJ2-2; no clear D. The CDR3 contains 11 residues. Germline V gene data show CDR1 as SGHDT and CDR2 as YYEEEE. V shed 0 bases and J shed 6 bases, with 0 bases lying between them. The CDR3 protein is CASSLAGELFF. For the CDR3, the DNA is TGTGCCAGCAGCTTGGCCGGGGAGCTGTTTTTT.

The sample holds a few counts of this clone. J is TRBJ1-5 and V is TRBV27, with 9 bases identical to TRBD1. J was trimmed by 5 bases and V by 5 bases; bases with no gene match: 4. The CDR3 contains 14 residues. Germline CDR1 MNHEY, CDR2 SMNVEV (reference sequence). The CDR3, as DNA: TGTGCCAGCAGTCTCGGACAGGGGCATCAGCCCCAGCATTTT. Protein sequence: CASSLGQGHQPQHF.

The count of this clone is one. The chain uses TRBV2 and TRBJ1-2; a weak D match, TRBD1 (5 bases). Trimming cost V 6 bases and J 9 bases, with 14 bases left between them. Per germline, CDR1 SNHLY and CDR2 FYNNEI. CDR3 length: 12 residues. CDR3 sequence (DNA): TGTGCCAGCAGAGAGGCAGGGAATCGCTACACCTTC. Protein product: CASREAGNRYTF.

J is TRBJ1-5 and V is TRBV15; 9 bases are shared with TRBD1. The CDR3 loop spans 15 amino acids. The germline V gene encodes CDR1 LNHNV and CDR2 YYDKDF (reference sequence). Trimming cost V 3 bases and J 2 bases; bases outside gene matches: 2. In DNA form, the CDR3 reads TGTGCCACCAGCAGTCGACAGGGGGGCAATCAGCCCCAGCATTTT. Translating it yields CATSSRQGGNQPQHF.

This chain links TRBV28 with TRBJ2-3; TRBD2 matches at 7 bases. This CDR3 is 16 amino acids long. Losses at the gene ends were 8 bases for V and 5 bases for J; bases not matched to a gene: 16. Per the germline V gene, CDR1 is MDHEN and CDR2 is SYDVKM. The CDR3 DNA is TGTGCCAGCGGGGTCCCCACCGGAGGGAGGGGAGATACGCAGTATTTT. Amino acids: CASGVPTGGRGDTQYF.

This chain joins TRBV11-2 and TRBJ2-2, with TRBD2 identical over 7 bases. The CDR3 is 11 amino acids. Unmatched junction bases numbered 3, after V lost 11 bases and J lost 6 bases. Germline lookup yields CDR1 SGHAT and CDR2 FQNNGV. The CDR3 sequence: CAARGAGELFF. CDR3 sequence (DNA): TGTGCCGCACGGGGGGCCGGGGAGCTGTTTTTT.

In this sample, this clone turned up a few times. This chain joins TRBV10-3 and TRBJ2-7; 11 bases map to TRBD2. The trim removed 0 bases at V and 6 bases at J, leaving 13 bases unmatched. CDR3 length: 18 amino acids. The germline V gene encodes CDR1 ENHRY and CDR2 SYGVKD. CDR3 sequence reads: CAISESRGSGGDFAEQYF. The CDR3 DNA reads as TGTGCCATCAGTGAGTCGCGTGGTAGCGGGGGGGATTTCGCCGAGCAGTACTTC.

The rearrangement uses TRBV28 and TRBJ1-5; 8 bases fit TRBD1. Trimming at V came to 5 bases and at J to 0 bases, leaving 18 bases not matched to a gene. Germline CDR1 reads MDHEN; CDR2 reads SYDVKM. The CDR3 runs 20 residues. CDR3 nucleotides: TGTGCCAGCAGTACCGACGGGGGGCAGGGGGCGACCTATAGCAATCAGCCCCAGCATTTT. This sequence encodes CASSTDGGQGATYSNQPQHF.

This clone appeared once. The CDR3 DNA sequence: TGTGCCAGCAGTTACGGGGGGTACTATGGCTACACCTTC. Its protein product is CASSYGGYYGYTF. This chain links TRBV6-6 with TRBJ1-2; weak D call: TRBD1 (5 bases). With 2 bases removed from V and 3 bases from J, the gap between germline ends came to 7 bases. The germline V gene encodes CDR1 MNHNY and CDR2 SVGAGI (reference sequence). This CDR3 has 13 amino acids.

The genes are TRBV7-9 and TRBJ2-7; 12 bases line up with TRBD1. V shed 1 base and J 4 bases; nucleotides not matched to a gene: 8. The CDR3 has 17 residues. Germline-derived CDR1 and CDR2 are SEHNR and FQNEAQ (reference sequence). The DNA of the CDR3 is TGTGCCAGCAGCTTAGTTCTCCGGGACAGGGGGCTGTACGAGCAGTACTTC. Translation: CASSLVLRDRGLYEQYF.

V and J are TRBV11-2 and TRBJ1-4, with no clear D. V lost 1 base and J 14 bases, leaving 11 bases between the germline ends. CDR1 and CDR2 from the germline V gene are SGHAT and FQNNGV. The CDR3 totals 12 residues. The CDR3 sequence is CASSLGASALFF. The CDR3 coding sequence is TGTGCCAGCAGCTTAGGAGCTTCAGCCCTGTTTTTT.

The chain joins TRBV5-1 to TRBJ1-5; D is possibly TRBD1 (5 bases). Germline V gene sequence: CDR1 SGHRS, CDR2 YFSETQ. Deletions cut 4 bases from V and 0 bases from J, with 14 bases between. The CDR3 contains 16 residues. The CDR3 here is CASSPGTSNSNQPQHF. Here the CDR3 DNA reads TGCGCCAGCAGCCCGGGGACTAGTAATAGCAATCAGCCCCAGCATTTT.

The chain joins TRBV4-3 to TRBJ1-2; unclear D gene. Germline values: CDR1 LGHNA, CDR2 YSLEER. There are 15 residues in the CDR3. Trimming pared 3 bases from V and 7 bases from J, leaving 18 bases between. CDR3 sequence reads: CASSHQTRTRGGYTF. DNA of the CDR3: TGCGCCAGCAGCCACCAGACGCGGACTCGAGGTGGCTACACCTTC.

The chain couples TRBV20-1 to TRBJ1-4; D unresolved. Germline-derived CDR1 and CDR2 are DFQATT and SNEGSKA (reference sequence). This CDR3 is 11 amino acids long. Trimming removed 3 bases at V and 5 bases at J, with 4 bases between. The CDR3 protein is CSASFNEKLFF. DNA for the CDR3: TGCAGTGCTAGTTTCAATGAAAAACTGTTTTTT.

A single count supports this clone. V usage is TRBV19 and J usage is TRBJ2-2; 10 bases agree with TRBD1. Germline values: CDR1 LNHDA, CDR2 SQIVND (reference sequence). After removal of 3 bases from V and 1 base from J, the junction contained 5 bases not matched to a gene. There are 17 residues in the CDR3. The CDR3 sequence is CASSMGQGRGNTGELFF. The CDR3 nucleotides are TGTGCCAGTAGTATGGGACAGGGGAGAGGGAACACCGGGGAGCTGTTTTTT.

This clone was seen only once. The V call is TRBV6-6, the J call TRBJ2-7; the match to TRBD2 covers 13 bases. CDR1 and CDR2 (germline): MNHNY, SVGAGI (reference sequence). This CDR3 has 16 amino acids. V dropped 0 bases and J dropped 3; count of bases not matched to a gene: 2. CDR3 residues: CASSYSRLAGGYEQYF. The CDR3 DNA follows: TGTGCCAGCAGTTACTCGCGACTAGCGGGAGGCTACGAGCAGTACTTC.

V is TRBV6-6 and J is TRBJ1-2, with D unresolved. The CDR3 loop spans 15 amino acids. Germline V gene data show CDR1 as MNHNY and CDR2 as SVGAGI (reference sequence). Trimming took 7 bases from V and 8 from J, leaving 23 bases between them. This CDR3 is CASKTPTRPLRGYTF. The DNA of the CDR3 is TGTGCCAGCAAAACCCCCACGCGTCCCCTGCGGGGCTACACCTTC.